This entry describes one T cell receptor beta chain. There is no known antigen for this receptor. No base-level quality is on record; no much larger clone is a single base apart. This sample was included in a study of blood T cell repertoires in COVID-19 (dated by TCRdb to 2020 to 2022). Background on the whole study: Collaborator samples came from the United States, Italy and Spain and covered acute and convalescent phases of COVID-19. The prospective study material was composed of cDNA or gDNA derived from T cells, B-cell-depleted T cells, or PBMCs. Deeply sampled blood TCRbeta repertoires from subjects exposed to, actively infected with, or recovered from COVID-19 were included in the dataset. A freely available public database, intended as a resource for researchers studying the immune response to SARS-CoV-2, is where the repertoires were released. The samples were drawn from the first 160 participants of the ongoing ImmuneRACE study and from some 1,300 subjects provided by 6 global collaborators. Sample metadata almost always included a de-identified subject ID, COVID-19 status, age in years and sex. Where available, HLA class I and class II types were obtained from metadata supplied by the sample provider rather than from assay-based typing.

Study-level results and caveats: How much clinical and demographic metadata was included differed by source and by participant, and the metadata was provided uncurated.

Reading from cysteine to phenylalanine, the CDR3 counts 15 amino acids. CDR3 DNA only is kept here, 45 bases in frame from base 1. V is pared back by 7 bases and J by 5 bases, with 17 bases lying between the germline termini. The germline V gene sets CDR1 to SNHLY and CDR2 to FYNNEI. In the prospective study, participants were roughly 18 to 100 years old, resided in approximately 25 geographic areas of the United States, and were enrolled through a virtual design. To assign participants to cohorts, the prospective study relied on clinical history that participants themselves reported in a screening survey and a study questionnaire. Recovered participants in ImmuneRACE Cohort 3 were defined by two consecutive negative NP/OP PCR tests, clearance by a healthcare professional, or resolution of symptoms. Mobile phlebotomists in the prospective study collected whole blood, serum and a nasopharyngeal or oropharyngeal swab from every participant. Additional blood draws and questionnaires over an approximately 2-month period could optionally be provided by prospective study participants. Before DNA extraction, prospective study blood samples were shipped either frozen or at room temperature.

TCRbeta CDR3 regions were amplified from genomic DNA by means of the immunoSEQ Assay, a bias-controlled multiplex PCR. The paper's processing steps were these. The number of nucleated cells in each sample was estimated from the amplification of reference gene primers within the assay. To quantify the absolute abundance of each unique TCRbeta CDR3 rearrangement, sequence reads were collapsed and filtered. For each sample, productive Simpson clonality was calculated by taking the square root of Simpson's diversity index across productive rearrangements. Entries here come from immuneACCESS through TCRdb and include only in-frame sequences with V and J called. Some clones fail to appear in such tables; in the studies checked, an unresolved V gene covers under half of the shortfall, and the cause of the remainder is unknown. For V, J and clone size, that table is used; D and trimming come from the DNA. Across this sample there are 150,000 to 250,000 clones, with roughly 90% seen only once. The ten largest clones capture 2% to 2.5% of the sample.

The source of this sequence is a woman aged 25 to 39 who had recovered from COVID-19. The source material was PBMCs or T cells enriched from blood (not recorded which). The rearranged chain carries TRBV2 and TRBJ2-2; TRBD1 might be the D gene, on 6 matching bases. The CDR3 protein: CASKIQGDRTGELFF. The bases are TGTGCCAGCAAGATTCAGGGAGACAGGACCGGGGAGCTGTTTTTT.